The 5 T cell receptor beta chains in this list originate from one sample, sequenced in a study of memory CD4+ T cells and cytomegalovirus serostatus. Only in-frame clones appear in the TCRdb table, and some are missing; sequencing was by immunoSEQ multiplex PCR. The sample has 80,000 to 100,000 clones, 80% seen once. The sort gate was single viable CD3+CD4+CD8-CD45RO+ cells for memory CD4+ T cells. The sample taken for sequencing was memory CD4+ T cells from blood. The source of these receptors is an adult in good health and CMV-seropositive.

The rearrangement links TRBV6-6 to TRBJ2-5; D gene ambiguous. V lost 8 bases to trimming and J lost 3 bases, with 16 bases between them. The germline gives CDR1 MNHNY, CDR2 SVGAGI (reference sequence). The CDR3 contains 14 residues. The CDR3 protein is CASRRGVMEETQYF. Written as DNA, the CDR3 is TGTGCCAGCCGTCGTGGGGTTATGGAAGAGACCCAGTACTTC.

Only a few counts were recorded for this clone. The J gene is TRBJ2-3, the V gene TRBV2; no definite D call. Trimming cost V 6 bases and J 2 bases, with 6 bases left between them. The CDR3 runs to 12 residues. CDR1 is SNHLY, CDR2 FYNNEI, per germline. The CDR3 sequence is CASRTDTDTQYF. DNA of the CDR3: TGTGCCAGCAGGACTGACACAGATACGCAGTATTTT.

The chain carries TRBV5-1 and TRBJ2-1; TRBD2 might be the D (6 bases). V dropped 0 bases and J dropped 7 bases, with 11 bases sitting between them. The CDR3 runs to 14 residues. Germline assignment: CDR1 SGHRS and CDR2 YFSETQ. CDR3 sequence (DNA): TGCGCCAGCAGCTTGGCCGGGACTCTGAATGAGCAGTTCTTC. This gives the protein CASSLAGTLNEQFF.

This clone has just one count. The CDR3 DNA is TGTGCCAGCTTGCCCAGACTCCCGGGACTAGCGGGAGTGGGAAGCTCCTACGAGCAGTACTTC. Translated, it gives CASLPRLPGLAGVGSSYEQYF. The chain recombines TRBV27 with TRBJ2-7; 14 bases agree with TRBD2. Germline V gene sequence: CDR1 MNHEY, CDR2 SMNVEV (reference sequence). The CDR3 sequence is 21 residues long. V shed 8 bases, J shed 0 bases, and the junction held 21 bases outside the gene matches.

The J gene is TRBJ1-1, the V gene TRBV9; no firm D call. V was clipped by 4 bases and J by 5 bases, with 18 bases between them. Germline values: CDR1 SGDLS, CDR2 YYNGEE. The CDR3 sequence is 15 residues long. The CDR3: CASSLDGGLGTEAFF. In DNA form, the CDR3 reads TGTGCCAGCAGCCTCGATGGAGGGCTCGGGACTGAAGCTTTCTTT.